These 17 T cell receptor beta chains share one sample of origin, sequenced in a study of blood T cell repertoires in COVID-19. Clones were sequenced by immunoSEQ multiplex PCR, and TCRdb holds only the in-frame ones, with some missing. This table holds fewer than 250,000 clones, 70% to 90% found once. Specimen: PBMCs or T cells enriched from blood (not recorded which). The receptors here all came from a woman aged 45-65 years with acute COVID-19.

The rearrangement uses TRBV5-4 and TRBJ1-1; weak D call: TRBD1 (6 bases). V gave up 4 bases and J gave up 5 bases, with 21 bases separating them. CDR1 SGHNT and CDR2 YYREEE come from the germline V gene (reference sequence). The CDR3 consists of 16 residues. The CDR3 region has the DNA TGTGCCAGCAGCCCAAGACAGAAGGGGGAGTGGACTGAAGCTTTCTTT. It translates to CASSPRQKGEWTEAFF.

The V and J genes are TRBV7-3 and TRBJ2-5; D may be TRBD1 (6 bases). The CDR3 sequence is 15 residues long. Trimming removed 1 base at V and 4 bases at J, with 13 bases between. CDR1 is SGHTA, CDR2 FQGTGA, per germline. The CDR3 reads CASSLNQGKGETQYF. The CDR3 DNA is TGTGCCAGCAGCTTAAATCAGGGGAAGGGAGAGACCCAGTACTTC.

The chain is built from TRBV6-6 and TRBJ1-3; possibly TRBD1 for D (6 bases). Trimming took off 7 bases at V and 7 bases at J, with 14 bases between the two ends. Germline V gene lookup returns CDR1 MNHNY and CDR2 SVGAGI (reference sequence). The CDR3 is made up of 13 amino acids. This chain's CDR3 is CASIGTLGNTIYF. As DNA, the CDR3 is TGTGCCAGCATCGGGACACTGGGGAACACCATATATTTT.

Of note for this clone: Germline and junction disagree at one end, which may indicate a read error. The V call is TRBV6-5, the J call TRBJ2-1; TRBD2 matches at 8 bases. The CDR3 is made up of 15 amino acids. From germline, CDR1 is MNHEY and CDR2 SVGAGI. The CDR3 region has the DNA TGTGCGAGCACCCTTCCGGGACGGGGGGGAGATGAGCAGTTCTTC. This codes for CASTLPGRGGDEQFF.

The chain is built from TRBV7-2 and TRBJ2-2; tentative D call: TRBD1 (5 bases). This CDR3 region has 13 residues. Between the trimmed V and J ends, which lost 2 bases and 8 bases, there was a span of 9 bases. Germline V CDR1 and CDR2: SGHTA, FQGNSA. Here the CDR3 DNA reads TGTGCCAGCAGCTTACTGGGGCTGGGGGAGCTGTTTTTT. This translates into CASSLLGLGELFF.

The chain uses TRBV9 and TRBJ1-1; D not certain. The CDR3 has 14 residues. V lost 4 bases to trimming and J lost 4 bases, with 14 bases between them. Germline CDR1 SGDLS, CDR2 YYNGEE. CDR3 sequence reads: CASSTGIKGTEAFF. DNA for the CDR3: TGTGCCAGCAGCACCGGGATAAAAGGCACTGAAGCTTTCTTT.

The chain recombines TRBV10-1 with TRBJ2-1; 10 bases agree with TRBD1. With V trimmed by 5 bases and J by 8 bases, 18 bases remained unmatched. Per germline, CDR1 WNHNN and CDR2 SYGVQD (reference sequence). The CDR3 has 18 amino acids. The CDR3 bases are TGCGCCAGCAGTTCAGTGGTCCCCGGGACAGGGGTTATCTATGAGCAGTTCTTC. This gives the protein CASSSVVPGTGVIYEQFF.

The genes are TRBV6-2 or TRBV6-3 and TRBJ2-3; TRBD2 matches 8 bases. Germline V gene data show CDR1 as MNHEY and CDR2 as SVGEGT. This CDR3 contains 18 residues. V lost 5 bases to trimming and J lost 2 bases; unmatched junction nucleotides: 15. CDR3 sequence: CASSKALPEAGVTDTQYF. The CDR3 DNA is TGTGCCAGCAGTAAAGCCCTCCCGGAAGCGGGGGTCACAGATACGCAGTATTTT.

The chain has TRBV27 and TRBJ1-5, with 7 bases fitting TRBD1. CDR1 and CDR2 (germline): MNHEY, SMNVEV (reference sequence). Trimming cost V 4 bases and J 1 base; bases outside gene matches: 4. The CDR3 is made up of 15 amino acids. CDR3 amino acids: CASSSDRLSNQPQHF. The CDR3, as DNA: TGTGCCAGCAGTTCGGACAGGCTCAGCAATCAGCCCCAGCATTTT.

The V call is TRBV5-1, the J call TRBJ1-2; D may be TRBD1 (6 bases). CDR3 size: 15 residues. Per the germline V gene, CDR1 is SGHRS and CDR2 is YFSETQ. Deletions cut 4 bases from V and 3 bases from J, with 16 bases between. The CDR3 spells CASSPGGGLDYGYTF. CDR3 nucleotide sequence: TGCGCCAGCAGCCCGGGCGGGGGGCTGGACTATGGCTACACCTTC.

This clone appeared a single time. This chain uses TRBV7-2 with TRBJ1-1, with a possible D match to TRBD1 (5 bases). CDR1 is SGHTA and CDR2 is FQGNSA in the germline V gene. The CDR3 length is 15 residues. The V gene lost 1 base and the J gene lost 2 bases, with 11 bases spanning the gap. This CDR3 is CASSLGGRINTEAFF. CDR3 in DNA: TGTGCCAGCAGCTTAGGGGGCAGGATAAACACTGAAGCTTTCTTT.

This chain links TRBV15 with TRBJ1-5; 9 positions agree with TRBD1. Germline trimming cut 6 bases from V and 5 bases from J; bases unmatched to any gene: 11. The CDR3 length is 16 residues. Germline lookup yields CDR1 LNHNV and CDR2 YYDKDF (reference sequence). The CDR3, as DNA: TGTGCCACCAGTCCCTTACTCGGGACAGGGTATCAGCCCCAGCATTTT. Translation gives CATSPLLGTGYQPQHF.

This clone appeared a single time. The V and J genes are TRBV11-2 and TRBJ2-1; 13 bases match TRBD2. The CDR3 contains 15 residues. V shed 3 bases and J 8 bases; nucleotides not matched to a gene: 4. Germline-derived CDR1 and CDR2 are SGHAT and FQNNGV. CDR3 amino acids: CASSFGLAGVYEQFF. The CDR3, as DNA: TGTGCCAGCAGCTTTGGACTAGCGGGGGTGTATGAGCAGTTCTTC.

The count of this clone is one. The CDR3 reads CASSLNGANTGELFF. The CDR3 coding sequence is TGTGCCAGCAGTTTAAACGGGGCGAACACCGGGGAGCTGTTTTTT. The chain has TRBV27 and TRBJ2-2; a weak D match, TRBD2 (5 bases). Germline V CDR1 and CDR2: MNHEY, SMNVEV (reference sequence). The CDR3 runs to 15 residues. Trimming removed 2 bases at V and 0 bases at J, with 7 bases between.

V gene TRBV5-4 combines with J gene TRBJ1-1; a possible D gene is TRBD1 (5 bases). The CDR3 sequence is 14 residues long. Trimming cost V 0 bases and J 4 bases, with 10 bases left between them. Germline-derived CDR1 and CDR2 are SGHNT and YYREEE (reference sequence). The CDR3 here is CASSLGGVSTEAFF. The CDR3 DNA is TGTGCCAGCAGCTTGGGGGGGGTGAGCACTGAAGCTTTCTTT.

The chain combines TRBV7-2 with TRBJ1-4; 8 nucleotides align to TRBD1. Trimming at V came to 2 bases and at J to 5 bases, leaving 4 bases not matched to a gene. This CDR3 is 15 amino acids long. The germline V gene has CDR1 SGHTA and CDR2 FQGNSA. The CDR3 region has the DNA TGTGCCAGCAGCTTATCGGACAGGGAGAATGAAAAACTGTTTTTT. Amino acids: CASSLSDRENEKLFF.

This clone has a handful of counts. The CDR3 loop is CAWSPHPGGGHYEQYF. CDR3 bases: TGTGCCTGGAGTCCACACCCCGGCGGGGGGCACTACGAGCAGTACTTC. J is TRBJ2-7 and V is TRBV30, with 8 bases matching TRBD2. J lost 3 bases, V lost 2 bases, and 12 bases had no gene match. The CDR3 contains 16 residues. Germline loops: CDR1 GTSNPN, CDR2 SVGIG (reference sequence).